This T cell receptor (beta chain) emerged from a study of blood T cells in healthy people across ages. Study results and caveats: It was found that TCR beta diversity correlated strongly with the percentage of naive T cells. Age advanced and TCR beta diversity per million T cells fell, roughly linearly.

Sample-barcoded 5' priming and a J-beta primer mix drove a second PCR of roughly 6 to 12 cycles. TCRdb reprocessed the 5' RACE reads with MiXCR, giving one entry per CDR3 protein. Found here are some 750,000 distinct CDR3 sequences, about a fifth of them singletons; the top ten hold roughly 22%. The length of the CDR3 is 13 residues. The germline CDR1 and CDR2 sequences are DFQATT and SNEGSKA (reference sequence). V was cut by 4 bases and J by 0 bases, with 8 bases left in between. With respect to this clonotype: Its target is not known.

Healthy Caucasian individuals from Russia aged about 6 to 95 served as donors. The amount of total RNA extracted per sample was at least 5 micrograms. The V and J genes are TRBV20-1 and TRBJ2-3, with D hard to call. Source material: blood. This receptor was obtained from a man between 70 and 80 years old in good health. Here the CDR3 DNA reads TGCAGTGCTAAACGAGTTAGCACAGATACGCAGTATTTT. It yields the protein CSAKRVSTDTQYF.